The 29 T cell receptor beta chains given below trace back to one sample, sequenced in a study of cytotoxic CD8 clonotypes in ibrutinib-treated CLL. TCRdb keeps only in-frame clones here, not all; method: immunoSEQ multiplex PCR. The table lists around 300,000 clones, around four fifths of them singletons. Specimen: PBMCs, collected before ibrutinib treatment. The receptor set was obtained from a human donor with chronic lymphocytic leukemia.

The V and J genes are TRBV5-1 and TRBJ2-2; D may match TRBD1 or TRBD2 (5 bases each). The CDR3 totals 15 residues. Per the germline V gene, CDR1 is SGHRS and CDR2 is YFSETQ. Trimming removed 6 bases from V and 6 bases from J, with 18 bases in between. The CDR3 nucleotides are TGCGCCAGCACTCAGGGAGCAAGGGCCCCCGGGGAGCTGTTTTTT. Translation: CASTQGARAPGELFF.

This clone was seen once. This rearrangement joins TRBV4-1 to TRBJ1-4; 7 bases line up with TRBD1. CDR3 size: 16 residues. The germline CDR1 and CDR2 sequences are MGHRA and YSYEKL. With 4 bases clipped from V and 5 bases from J, the junction kept 10 bases outside the gene matches. The CDR3 sequence: CASSPLGGTENEKLFF. CDR3 nucleotides: TGCGCCAGCAGCCCCTTAGGTGGGACAGAGAATGAAAAACTGTTTTTT.

The genes are TRBV5-6 and TRBJ2-1; TRBD1 matches at 9 bases. CDR1 and CDR2 (germline): SGHDT, YYEEEE. The V and J ends lost 4 bases and 6 bases, in that order; junction bases with no gene match: 11. The CDR3 is 16 residues long. CDR3 sequence (DNA): TGTGCCAGCAGCAGGGCCGGGACAGGGAGGCGCAATGAGCAGTTCTTC. This translates into CASSRAGTGRRNEQFF. Full variable domain (remainder filled in from reference TRBV5-6 and TRBJ2-1): DAGVTQSPTHLIKTRGQQVTLRCSPKSGHDTVSWYQQALGQGPQFIFQYYEEEERQRGNFPDRFSGHQFPNYSSELNVNALLLGDSALYLCASSRAGTGRRNEQFFGPGTRLTVL.

The sample holds one count of this clone. The chain is built from TRBV7-2 and TRBJ2-3, with D maybe TRBD2 (6 bases). With 2 bases removed from V and 5 bases from J, the gap between germline ends came to 11 bases. Germline V gene sequence: CDR1 SGHTA, CDR2 FQGNSA. This CDR3 has 14 residues. CDR3 protein: CASSLLFSGDTQYF. The CDR3 coding sequence is TGTGCCAGCAGCTTATTATTTAGCGGAGATACGCAGTATTTT.

This clone was found a few times. V usage is TRBV4-3 and J usage is TRBJ2-7; D may be TRBD1 (6 bases). There are 15 residues in the CDR3. Trimming pared 0 bases from V and 4 bases from J, leaving 13 bases between. From germline, CDR1 is LGHNA and CDR2 YSLEER. The CDR3 coding sequence is TGCGCCAGCAGCCAAGATACTGGCAGGGGATACGAGCAGTACTTC. Its protein product is CASSQDTGRGYEQYF.

V is TRBV18 and J is TRBJ2-3; tentative D call: TRBD2 (5 bases). V lost 3 bases and J 6 bases, leaving 13 bases between the germline ends. The germline gives CDR1 KGHSH, CDR2 LQKENI. The CDR3 covers 14 residues. The CDR3 loop is CASSPPEVRDTQYF. CDR3 sequence (DNA): TGTGCCAGCTCACCCCCGGAGGTCCGGGATACGCAGTATTTT.

The rearrangement uses TRBV6-5 and TRBJ2-7; D gene ambiguous. The length of the CDR3 is 12 residues. V was pared by 5 bases and J by 4 bases, with 9 bases between. CDR1 and CDR2 (germline): MNHEY, SVGAGI. In DNA form, the CDR3 reads TGTGCCAGCAGTAGGGATAAGTACGAGCAGTACTTC. This codes for CASSRDKYEQYF.

Concerning this clone itself: Within the sample, other DNA sequences also encode this same CDR3. This chain uses TRBV5-1 with TRBJ2-3; D ambiguous. V was trimmed by 5 bases and J by 2 bases, leaving 9 bases between them. The CDR3 loop spans 13 amino acids. CDR1 and CDR2 from the germline V gene are SGHRS and YFSETQ. The CDR3 reads CASSPGNTDTQYF. As DNA, the CDR3 is TGCGCCAGCAGTCCAGGAAACACAGATACGCAGTATTTT.

The gene calls are TRBV10-2 and TRBJ1-2, with TRBD1 matching 9 bases. Germline CDR1 reads WSHSY; CDR2 reads SAAADI. The CDR3 totals 14 residues. With V trimmed by 4 bases and J by 6 bases, 6 bases remained unmatched. In DNA form, the CDR3 reads TGCGCCAGCAGTGCCCCACAGGGGGCCCATGGCTACACCTTC. Its protein is CASSAPQGAHGYTF.

This clone was picked up one time. This chain joins TRBV19 and TRBJ1-1; D call uncertain. The CDR3 consists of 11 residues. Looked up from germline, CDR1 is LNHDA and CDR2 is SQIVND (reference sequence). Trimming took off 7 bases at V and 5 bases at J, with 8 bases between the two ends. As DNA, the CDR3 is TGTGCCAGTAAGCGGAAAACTGAAGCTTTCTTT. It encodes CASKRKTEAFF.

V usage is TRBV5-6 and J usage is TRBJ2-2; D is possibly TRBD1 (5 bases). V gave up 0 bases and J gave up 10 bases, with 13 bases separating them. This CDR3 contains 14 residues. Germline CDR1 and CDR2: SGHDT and YYEEEE. CDR3 residues: CASSLVGAGLELFF. For the CDR3, the DNA is TGTGCCAGCAGCTTGGTAGGGGCCGGGTTGGAGCTGTTTTTT.

The V gene is TRBV2, the J gene TRBJ2-7; tentatively, D is TRBD1 (5 bases). CDR3 length equals 14 residues. Per germline, CDR1 SNHLY and CDR2 FYNNEI. Trimming pared 3 bases from V and 5 bases from J, leaving 14 bases between. DNA of the CDR3: TGTGCCAGCAGTGAGGGGCAGGGTAGCCACGAGCAGTACTTC. Protein: CASSEGQGSHEQYF.

The CDR3 DNA reads as TGCGCCAGCAGCCTCACAGAAGGTTTGAACACTGAAGCTTTCTTT. Its protein product is CASSLTEGLNTEAFF. The chain has TRBV4-1 and TRBJ1-1; D call uncertain. The V gene lost 4 bases and the J gene lost 0 bases, with 12 bases spanning the gap. CDR1 and CDR2 from the germline V gene are MGHRA and YSYEKL. The CDR3 is made up of 15 amino acids.

The chain employs TRBV5-1 and TRBJ1-2; TRBD1 might be the D (5 bases). CDR1 and CDR2 (germline): SGHRS, YFSETQ. V dropped 6 bases and J dropped 4 bases, with 13 bases sitting between them. This CDR3 comprises 13 residues. CDR3 sequence reads: CASKADSSYGYTF. CDR3 nucleotide sequence: TGCGCCAGCAAGGCTGACAGCTCCTATGGCTACACCTTC. Complete variable domain (other parts from reference TRBV5-1 and TRBJ1-2): KAGVTQTPRYLIKTRGQQVTLSCSPISGHRSVSWYQQTPGQGLQFLFEYFSETQRNKGNFPGRFSGRQFSNSRSEMNVSTLELGDSALYLCASKADSSYGYTFGSGTRLTVV.

This chain joins TRBV6-1 and TRBJ2-7; a weak D match, TRBD1 (5 bases). The germline V gene encodes CDR1 MNHNS and CDR2 SASEGT. Trimming left V 7 bases short and J 9 bases short, with 19 bases between. The CDR3 is 13 residues long. The CDR3 spells CASTEDRPQGQYF. The DNA for the CDR3 is TGTGCCAGCACCGAGGACCGACCTCAGGGGCAGTACTTC.

The chain is built from TRBV7-3 and TRBJ2-1, with 7 bases aligning to TRBD2. In germline, CDR1 is SGHTA, CDR2 FQGTGA. The CDR3 covers 13 residues. V gave up 5 bases and J gave up 5 bases; unmatched junction bases: 3. The CDR3 sequence: CASSRTSNNEQFF. The CDR3 DNA reads as TGTGCCAGCAGCAGGACTAGTAACAATGAGCAGTTCTTC. The variable domain in full, completed from reference TRBV7-3 and TRBJ2-1, reads GAGVSQTPSNKVTEKGKYVELRCDPISGHTALYWYRQSLGQGPEFLIYFQGTGAADDSGLPNDRFFAVRPEGSVSTLKIQRTERGDSAVYLCASSRTSNNEQFFGPGTRLTVL.

The chain uses TRBV11-2 and TRBJ1-1, with D tentatively TRBD1 (6 bases). CDR3 length: 15 residues. V was pared by 4 bases and J by 4 bases, with 16 bases between. The germline gives CDR1 SGHAT, CDR2 FQNNGV. The CDR3 protein is CASSSRRGGGTEAFF. The CDR3 DNA sequence: TGTGCCAGCAGCTCTCGCAGGGGCGGAGGCACTGAAGCTTTCTTT. The whole variable domain, filled in from reference TRBV11-2 and TRBJ1-1, reads EAGVAQSPRYKIIEKRQSVAFWCNPISGHATLYWYQQILGQGPKLLIQFQNNGVVDDSQLPKDRFSAERLKGVDSTLKIQPAKLEDSAVYLCASSSRRGGGTEAFFGQGTRLTVV.

The chain employs TRBV2 and TRBJ1-2; no clear D gene. V lost 4 bases to trimming and J lost 2 bases, with 8 bases between them. CDR1 and CDR2 (germline): SNHLY, FYNNEI. The CDR3 loop spans 13 amino acids. CDR3 DNA: TGTGCCAGCAGTGGGAGTCCGAACTATGGCTACACCTTC. It is translated as CASSGSPNYGYTF. The full variable domain, its missing parts supplied by reference TRBV2 and TRBJ1-2, is EPEVTQTPSHQVTQMGQEVILRCVPISNHLYFYWYRQILGQKVEFLVSFYNNEISEKSEIFDDQFSVERPDGSNFTLKIRSTKLEDSAMYFCASSGSPNYGYTFGSGTRLTVV.

The chain employs TRBV7-9 and TRBJ2-1; D is unclear. The germline gives CDR1 SEHNR, CDR2 FQNEAQ (reference sequence). There are 13 residues in the CDR3. V lost 3 bases and J lost 7, with 10 bases in between. The CDR3 loop reads CASSFAPRNEQFF. Written as DNA, the CDR3 is TGTGCCAGCAGCTTCGCACCTCGTAATGAGCAGTTCTTC.

J is TRBJ1-2 and V is TRBV7-2; possible D gene TRBD1, 5 bases. The germline V and J ends were trimmed by 5 bases and 7 bases, with 20 bases remaining between them. Looked up from germline, CDR1 is SGHTA and CDR2 is FQGNSA. The CDR3 loop spans 15 amino acids. In nucleotides, the CDR3 is TGTGCCAGCAGCCCGTACAGGATGGTCTCGGGTGGCTACACCTTC. It yields the protein CASSPYRMVSGGYTF.

This clone was detected a few times. The CDR3 here is CASSQGGLALQETQYF. The CDR3 nucleotides read TGCGCCAGCAGCCAAGGGGGACTAGCCCTCCAAGAGACCCAGTACTTC. The V call is TRBV4-1, the J call TRBJ2-5, with 9 bases lining up with TRBD2. This CDR3 region has 16 residues. Per germline, CDR1 MGHRA and CDR2 YSYEKL. Trimming removed 1 base from V and 1 base from J; junction bases left unmatched: 4.

V is TRBV27 and J is TRBJ2-1; the D gene is possibly TRBD2 (6 bases). The CDR3 extends over 17 amino acids. Germline V gene data show CDR1 as MNHEY and CDR2 as SMNVEV (reference sequence). V lost 3 bases, J lost 0 bases, and 15 bases lay in between. The CDR3 is CASSFFFRESSYNEQFF. Here the CDR3 DNA reads TGTGCCAGCAGTTTTTTTTTCCGGGAGAGCTCCTACAATGAGCAGTTCTTC.

V usage is TRBV9 and J usage is TRBJ1-1, with no clear D. The ends were cut back, 2 bases at V and 0 bases at J, with 8 bases in the middle. The CDR3 length is 14 residues. Germline V gives CDR1 SGDLS, CDR2 YYNGEE. The DNA of the CDR3 is TGTGCCAGCAGCGTTGGGAACATGAACACTGAAGCTTTCTTT. This translates into CASSVGNMNTEAFF.

This chain connects TRBV29-1 to TRBJ1-1; 8 positions agree with TRBD1. Germline V gives CDR1 SQVTM, CDR2 ANQGSEA. The CDR3 spans 14 residues. V shed 3 bases and J 5 bases; nucleotides not matched to a gene: 8. The CDR3 loop reads CSVEEGRGRTEAFF. CDR3 nucleotides: TGCAGCGTTGAGGAAGGCAGGGGGCGGACTGAAGCTTTCTTT. The full variable domain, with the rest looked up from reference TRBV29-1 and TRBJ1-1, is SAVISQKPSRDICQRGTSLTIQCQVDSQVTMMFWYRQQPGQSLTLIATANQGSEATYESGFVIDKFPISRPNLTFSTLTVSNMSPEDSSIYLCSVEEGRGRTEAFFGQGTRLTVV.

The chain uses TRBV15 and TRBJ1-1, with unresolved D. There are 15 residues in the CDR3. Germline CDR1 and CDR2: LNHNV and YYDKDF (reference sequence). V was pared by 5 bases and J by 0 bases, with 13 bases between. Here the CDR3 reads CATSRTLEVNTEAFF. The CDR3 DNA is TGTGCCACCAGCCGAACGCTAGAGGTGAACACTGAAGCTTTCTTT. Full variable domain (remainder filled in from reference TRBV15 and TRBJ1-1): DAMVIQNPRYQVTQFGKPVTLSCSQTLNHNVMYWYQQKSSQAPKLLFHYYDKDFNNEADTPDNFQSRRPNTSFCFLDIRSPGLGDTAMYLCATSRTLEVNTEAFFGQGTRLTVV.

V usage is TRBV6-5 and J usage is TRBJ2-7, with D perhaps matching TRBD2 (6 bases). Germline CDR1 and CDR2: MNHEY and SVGAGI. CDR3 length: 15 amino acids. Trimming removed 0 bases at V and 5 bases at J, with 14 bases between. The CDR3 spells CASSYSGRGSDEQYF. The CDR3 DNA reads TGTGCCAGCAGTTACTCCGGACGGGGGTCGGACGAGCAGTACTTC.

The rearrangement uses TRBV20-1 and TRBJ2-5; no firm D call. Trimming shortened V by 7 bases and J by 2 bases, and 8 bases separated the two germline ends. The CDR3 is 11 residues long. Germline values: CDR1 DFQATT, CDR2 SNEGSKA (reference sequence). DNA for the CDR3: TGCAGTGTTGGAGTTCAAGAGACCCAGTACTTC. It encodes CSVGVQETQYF.

The chain employs TRBV9 and TRBJ2-2; TRBD2 matches at 14 bases. The CDR3 is made up of 16 amino acids. Per the germline V gene, CDR1 is SGDLS and CDR2 is YYNGEE. V shed 3 bases and J 3 bases; nucleotides not matched to a gene: 1. This chain's CDR3 is CASSAGLAGDTGELFF. The CDR3 bases are TGTGCCAGCAGCGCGGGACTAGCGGGGGACACCGGGGAGCTGTTTTTT. Full variable domain (missing parts from reference TRBV9 and TRBJ2-2): DSGVTQTPKHLITATGQRVTLRCSPRSGDLSVYWYQQSLDQGLQFLIQYYNGEERAKGNILERFSAQQFPDLHSELNLSSLELGDSALYFCASSAGLAGDTGELFFGEGSRLTVL.

The chain couples TRBV4-2 to TRBJ2-3; no reliable D call. This CDR3 spans 17 amino acids. The germline gives CDR1 LGHNA, CDR2 YNFKEQ. Trimming left V 0 bases short and J 0 bases short, with 13 bases between. The CDR3 region is CASSQDLGFSSTDTQYF. In nucleotides, the CDR3 is TGTGCCAGCAGCCAAGATCTCGGTTTTTCTAGCACAGATACGCAGTATTTT.